This T cell receptor beta chain was observed in a study of identical twins. J was trimmed by 6 bases and V by 3 bases; bases with no gene match: 10. CDR1 and CDR2 (germline): LGHDT, YNNKEL (reference sequence). The CDR3 is made up of 16 amino acids. TCRdb analysed the 5' RACE reads with MiXCR anew, one entry per CDR3 protein. The sample contains around 490,000 distinct CDR3 sequences, 14% of which appear only once. These sequences were also reported in another study, on yellow fever vaccine responses in identical twins.

This chain uses TRBV3-1 with TRBJ1-5; 8 nucleotides align to TRBD1. What was sequenced was CD4+ T cells sorted from blood. This TCR came from a young woman in good health. CDR3 DNA: TGTGCCAGCAGCCAGGGGGAGCAGGGGGCCATTCAGCCCCAGCATTTT. This gives the protein CASSQGEQGAIQPQHF.